The present T cell receptor (beta chain) was sequenced within a study of Tregs in tolerant kidney transplant recipients. Of note for this clone: Its antigen is not identified.

With 4 bases clipped from V and 5 bases from J, the junction kept 1 base outside the gene matches. The germline CDR1 and CDR2 sequences are DFQATT and SNEGSKA (reference sequence). This CDR3 comprises 11 residues. General study findings and limits: Tolerant patients' donor-specific Tregs expanded beyond overall Tregs, suggesting antigen-driven growth.

Libraries were prepared by immunoSEQ multiplex PCR; TCRdb keeps only in-frame clonotypes and omits some of them. The sample shows about 83,000 clones, 98% of them seen only once. Sequencing used CD4+ T cells from blood, obtained before the transplant. The V gene is TRBV20-1, the J gene TRBJ2-5, with TRBD1 matching over 7 bases. The sequence derives from a human donor who received a combined kidney and bone marrow transplant. The CDR3 loop reads CSAIQGETQYF. Here the CDR3 DNA reads TGCAGTGCTATACAGGGGGAGACCCAGTACTTC.